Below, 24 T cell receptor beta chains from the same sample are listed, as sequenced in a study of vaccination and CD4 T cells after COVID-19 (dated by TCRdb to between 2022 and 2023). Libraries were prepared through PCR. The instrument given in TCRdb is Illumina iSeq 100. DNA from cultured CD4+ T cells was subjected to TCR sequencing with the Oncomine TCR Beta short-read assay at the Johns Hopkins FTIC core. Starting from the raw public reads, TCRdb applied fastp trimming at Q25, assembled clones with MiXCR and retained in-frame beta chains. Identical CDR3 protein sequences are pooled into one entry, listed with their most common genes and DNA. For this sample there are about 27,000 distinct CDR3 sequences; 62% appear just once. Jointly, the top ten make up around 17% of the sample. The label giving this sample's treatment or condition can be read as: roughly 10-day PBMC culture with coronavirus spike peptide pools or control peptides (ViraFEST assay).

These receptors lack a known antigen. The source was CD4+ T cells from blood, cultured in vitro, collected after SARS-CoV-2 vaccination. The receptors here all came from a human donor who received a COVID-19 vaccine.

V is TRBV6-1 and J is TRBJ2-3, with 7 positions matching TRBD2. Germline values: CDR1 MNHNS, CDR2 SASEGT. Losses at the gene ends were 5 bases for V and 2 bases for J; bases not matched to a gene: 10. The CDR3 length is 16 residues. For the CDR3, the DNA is TGTGCCAGCAGTCGGGTAGCGGGTTCCTTCACAGATACGCAGTATTTT. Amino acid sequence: CASSRVAGSFTDTQYF.

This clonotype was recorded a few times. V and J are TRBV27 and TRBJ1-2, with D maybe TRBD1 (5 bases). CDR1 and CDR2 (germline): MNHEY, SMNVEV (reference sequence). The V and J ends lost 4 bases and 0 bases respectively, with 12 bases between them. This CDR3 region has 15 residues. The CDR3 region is CASSSRQGPNYGYTF. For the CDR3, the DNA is TGTGCCAGCAGTTCTAGGCAGGGACCTAACTATGGCTACACCTTC.

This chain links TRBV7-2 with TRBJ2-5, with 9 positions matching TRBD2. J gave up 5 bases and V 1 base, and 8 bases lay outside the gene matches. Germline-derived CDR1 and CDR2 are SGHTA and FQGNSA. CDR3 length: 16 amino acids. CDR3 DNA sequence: TGTGCCAGCAGCTTAGGCGGGGGGGCCTTGTACGAGACCCAGTACTTC. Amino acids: CASSLGGGALYETQYF.

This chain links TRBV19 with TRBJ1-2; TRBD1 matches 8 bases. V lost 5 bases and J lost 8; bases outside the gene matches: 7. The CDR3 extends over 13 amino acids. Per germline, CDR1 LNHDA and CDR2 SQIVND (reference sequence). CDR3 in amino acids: CASSRQGFSGYTF. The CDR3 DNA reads TGTGCCAGTAGTCGACAGGGGTTCAGCGGCTACACCTTC.

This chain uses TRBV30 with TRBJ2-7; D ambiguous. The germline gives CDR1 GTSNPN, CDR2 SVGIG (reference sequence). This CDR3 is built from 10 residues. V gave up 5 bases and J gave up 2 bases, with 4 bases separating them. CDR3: CAWGAYEQYF. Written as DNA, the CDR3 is TGTGCCTGGGGTGCCTACGAGCAGTACTTC.

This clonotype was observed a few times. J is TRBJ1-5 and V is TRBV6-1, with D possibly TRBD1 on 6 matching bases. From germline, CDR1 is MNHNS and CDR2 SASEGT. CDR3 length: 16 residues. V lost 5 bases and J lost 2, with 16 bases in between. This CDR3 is CASSTTGSYGNQPQHF. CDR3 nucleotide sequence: TGTGCCAGCAGTACGACAGGCAGCTATGGCAATCAGCCCCAGCATTTT.

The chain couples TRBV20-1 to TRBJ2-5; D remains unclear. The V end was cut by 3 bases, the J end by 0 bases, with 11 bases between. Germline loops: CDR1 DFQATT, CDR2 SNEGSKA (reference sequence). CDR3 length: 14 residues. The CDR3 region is CSASETAYQETQYF. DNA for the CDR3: TGCAGTGCTAGCGAGACCGCGTACCAAGAGACCCAGTACTTC.

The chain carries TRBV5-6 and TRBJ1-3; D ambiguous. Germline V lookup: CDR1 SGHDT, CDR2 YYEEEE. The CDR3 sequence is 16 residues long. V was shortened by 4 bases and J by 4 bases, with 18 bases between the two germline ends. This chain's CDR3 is CASSRGPGRAGNTIYF. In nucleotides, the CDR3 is TGTGCCAGCAGCAGAGGCCCCGGTAGGGCGGGAAACACCATATATTTT.

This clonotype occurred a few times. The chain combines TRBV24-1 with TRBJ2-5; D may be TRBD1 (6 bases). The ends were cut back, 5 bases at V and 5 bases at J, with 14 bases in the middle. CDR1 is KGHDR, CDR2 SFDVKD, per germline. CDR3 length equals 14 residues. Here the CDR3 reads CATSGTGNLETQYF. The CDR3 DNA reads TGTGCCACCAGTGGAACAGGGAATTTGGAGACCCAGTACTTC.

The DNA of the CDR3 is TGTGCCAGCAGTGAAAACTGGGAGAACACTGAAGCTTTCTTT. It yields the protein CASSENWENTEAFF. The chain combines TRBV6-4 with TRBJ1-1; D remains ambiguous. The germline V gene encodes CDR1 MRHNA and CDR2 SNTAGT. V was cut by 3 bases and J by 1 base, with 9 bases left in between. This CDR3 spans 14 amino acids.

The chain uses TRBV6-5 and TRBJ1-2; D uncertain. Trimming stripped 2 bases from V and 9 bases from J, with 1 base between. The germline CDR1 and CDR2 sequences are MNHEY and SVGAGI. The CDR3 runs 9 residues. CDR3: CASSYSYTF. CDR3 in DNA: TGTGCCAGCAGTTACAGCTACACCTTC.

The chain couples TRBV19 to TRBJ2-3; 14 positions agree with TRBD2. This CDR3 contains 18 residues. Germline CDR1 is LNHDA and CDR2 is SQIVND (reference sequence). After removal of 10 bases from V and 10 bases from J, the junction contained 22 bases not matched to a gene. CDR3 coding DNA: TGTGCCACCGGATGGGGGGCGACTAGCGGGGGGGCCGAGTCTGCGCAGTATTTT. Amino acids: CATGWGATSGGAESAQYF.

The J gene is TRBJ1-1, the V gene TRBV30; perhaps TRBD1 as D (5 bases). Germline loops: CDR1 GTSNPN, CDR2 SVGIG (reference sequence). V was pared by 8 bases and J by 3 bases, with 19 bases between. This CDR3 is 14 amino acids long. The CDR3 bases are TGTGCCATAAACTCTCGGTGGGGGGACACTGAAGCTTTCTTT. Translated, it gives CAINSRWGDTEAFF. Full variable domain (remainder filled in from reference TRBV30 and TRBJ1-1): SQTIHQWPATLVQPVGSPLSLECTVEGTSNPNLYWYRQAAGRGLQLLFYSVGIGQISSEVPQNLSASRPQDRQFILSSKKLLLSDSGFYLCAINSRWGDTEAFFGQGTRLTVV.

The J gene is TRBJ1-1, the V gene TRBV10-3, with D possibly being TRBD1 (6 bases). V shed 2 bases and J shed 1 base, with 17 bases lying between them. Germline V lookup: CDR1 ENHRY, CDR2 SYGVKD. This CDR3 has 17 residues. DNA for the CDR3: TGTGCCATCAGTGAGGGCTTCCGGGGGCGAGGGAACACTGAAGCTTTCTTT. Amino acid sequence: CAISEGFRGRGNTEAFF.

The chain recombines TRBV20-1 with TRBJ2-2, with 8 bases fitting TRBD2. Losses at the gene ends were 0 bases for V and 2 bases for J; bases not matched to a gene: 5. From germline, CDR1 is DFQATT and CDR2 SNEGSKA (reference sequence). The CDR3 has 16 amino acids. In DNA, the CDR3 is TGCAGTGCTAGAGATTGGCGGGGGGCCAACACCGGGGAGCTGTTTTTT. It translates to CSARDWRGANTGELFF.

This CDR3 reads CAWSVLPGEGTDTQYF. CDR3 nucleotide sequence: TGTGCCTGGAGTGTACTACCGGGCGAGGGCACAGATACGCAGTATTTT. J is TRBJ2-3 and V is TRBV30; D not certain. The CDR3 contains 16 residues. Trimming stripped 0 bases from V and 1 base from J, with 14 bases between. Looked up from germline, CDR1 is GTSNPN and CDR2 is SVGIG (reference sequence).

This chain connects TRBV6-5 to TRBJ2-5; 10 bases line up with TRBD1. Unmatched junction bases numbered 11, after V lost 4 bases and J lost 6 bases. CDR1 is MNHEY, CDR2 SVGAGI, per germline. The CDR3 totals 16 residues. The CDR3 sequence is CASSLPPGQGTQTQYF. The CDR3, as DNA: TGTGCCAGCAGTTTGCCTCCGGGACAGGGGACGCAGACCCAGTACTTC.

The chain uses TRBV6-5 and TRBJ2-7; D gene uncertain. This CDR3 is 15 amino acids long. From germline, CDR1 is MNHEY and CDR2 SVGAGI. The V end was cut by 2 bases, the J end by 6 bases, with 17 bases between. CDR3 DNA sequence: TGTGCCAGCAGTTACGTCCCGCGGCCCCAAGGCGAGCAGTACTTC. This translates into CASSYVPRPQGEQYF.

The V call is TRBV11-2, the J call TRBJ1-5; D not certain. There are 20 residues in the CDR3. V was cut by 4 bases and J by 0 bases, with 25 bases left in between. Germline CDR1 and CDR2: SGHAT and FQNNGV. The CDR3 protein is CASSSTQWGLELNSNQPQHF. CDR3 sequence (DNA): TGTGCCAGCAGCTCCACACAGTGGGGATTAGAACTGAATAGCAATCAGCCCCAGCATTTT.

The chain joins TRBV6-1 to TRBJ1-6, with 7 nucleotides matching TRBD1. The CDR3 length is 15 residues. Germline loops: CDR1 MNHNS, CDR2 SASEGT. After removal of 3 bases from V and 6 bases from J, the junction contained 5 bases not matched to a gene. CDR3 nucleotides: TGTGCCAGCAGTGACCCCAGGGGGGGTAATTCACCCCTCCACTTT. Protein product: CASSDPRGGNSPLHF.

The CDR3 nucleotides read TGTGCCAGCAGTCTAGTTGGAGATACGCAGTATTTT. It translates to CASSLVGDTQYF. The chain employs TRBV12-3 or TRBV12-4 and TRBJ2-3, with D unresolved. Trimming left V 5 bases short and J 5 bases short, with 8 bases between. The CDR3 extends over 12 amino acids.

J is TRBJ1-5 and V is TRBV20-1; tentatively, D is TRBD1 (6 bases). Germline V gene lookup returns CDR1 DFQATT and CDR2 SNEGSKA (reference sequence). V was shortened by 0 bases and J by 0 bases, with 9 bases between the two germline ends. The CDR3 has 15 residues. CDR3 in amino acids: CSARDRGYSNQPQHF. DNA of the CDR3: TGCAGTGCTAGAGATAGGGGGTATAGCAATCAGCCCCAGCATTTT.

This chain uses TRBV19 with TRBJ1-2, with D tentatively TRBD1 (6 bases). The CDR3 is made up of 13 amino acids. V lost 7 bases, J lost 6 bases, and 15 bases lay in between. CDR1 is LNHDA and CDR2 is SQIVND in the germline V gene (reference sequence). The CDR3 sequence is CASTPRGSDGYTF. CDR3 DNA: TGTGCCAGTACTCCCAGGGGTTCGGATGGCTACACCTTC.

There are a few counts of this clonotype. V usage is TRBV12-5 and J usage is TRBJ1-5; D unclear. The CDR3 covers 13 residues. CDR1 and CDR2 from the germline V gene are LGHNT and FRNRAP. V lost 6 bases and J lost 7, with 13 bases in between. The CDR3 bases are TGTGCTAGTGGGGTTCTGGGCTCCCAGCCCCAGCATTTT. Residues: CASGVLGSQPQHF.